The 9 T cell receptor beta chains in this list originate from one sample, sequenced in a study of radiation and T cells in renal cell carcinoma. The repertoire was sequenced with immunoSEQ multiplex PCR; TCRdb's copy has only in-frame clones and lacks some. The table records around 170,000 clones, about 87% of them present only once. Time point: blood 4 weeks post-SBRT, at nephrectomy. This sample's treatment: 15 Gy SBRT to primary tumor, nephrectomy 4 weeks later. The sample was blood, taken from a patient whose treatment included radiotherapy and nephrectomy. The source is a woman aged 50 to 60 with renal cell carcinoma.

The CDR3 bases are TGTGCCAGCAGCTTAGAGGGGAAACAAGATGAAAAACTGTTTTTT. Its translation is CASSLEGKQDEKLFF. The rearrangement uses TRBV7-9 and TRBJ1-4, with D maybe TRBD1 (5 bases). From germline, CDR1 is SEHNR and CDR2 FQNEAQ (reference sequence). The CDR3 contains 15 residues. The germline V and J ends were trimmed by 1 base and 6 bases, with 12 bases remaining between them.

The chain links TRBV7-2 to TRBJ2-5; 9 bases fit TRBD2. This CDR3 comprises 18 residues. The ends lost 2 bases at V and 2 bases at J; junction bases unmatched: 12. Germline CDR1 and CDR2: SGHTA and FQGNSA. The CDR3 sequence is CASSLRGLSGGIQETQYF. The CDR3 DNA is TGTGCCAGCAGCTTACGCGGATTGAGCGGGGGGATTCAAGAGACCCAGTACTTC.

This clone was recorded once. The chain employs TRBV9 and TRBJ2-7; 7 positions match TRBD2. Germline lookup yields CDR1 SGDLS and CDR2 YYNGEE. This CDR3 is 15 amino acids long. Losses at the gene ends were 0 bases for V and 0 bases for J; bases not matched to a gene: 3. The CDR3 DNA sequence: TGTGCCAGCAGCGTAGGGGGAGGGGACTCCTACGAGCAGTACTTC. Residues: CASSVGGGDSYEQYF.

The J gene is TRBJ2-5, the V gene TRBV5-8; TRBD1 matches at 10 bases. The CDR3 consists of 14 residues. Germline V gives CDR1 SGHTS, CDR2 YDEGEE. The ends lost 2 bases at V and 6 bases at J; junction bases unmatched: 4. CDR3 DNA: TGTGCCAGCAGCTTAGGGACAGGGGAGAAGACCCAGTACTTC. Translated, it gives CASSLGTGEKTQYF.

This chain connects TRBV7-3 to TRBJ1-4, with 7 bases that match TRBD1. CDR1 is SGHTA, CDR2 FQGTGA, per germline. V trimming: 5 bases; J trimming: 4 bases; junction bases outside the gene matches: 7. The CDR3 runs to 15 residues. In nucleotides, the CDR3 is TGTGCCAGCAGCCCCACAGGGGTGGGTAATGAAAAACTGTTTTTT. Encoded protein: CASSPTGVGNEKLFF.

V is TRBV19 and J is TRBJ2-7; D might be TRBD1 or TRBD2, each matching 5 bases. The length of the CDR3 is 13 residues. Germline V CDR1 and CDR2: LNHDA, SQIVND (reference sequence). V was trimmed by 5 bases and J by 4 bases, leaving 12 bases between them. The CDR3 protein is CASSPQGVYEQYF. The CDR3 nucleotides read TGTGCCAGTAGTCCCCAGGGAGTTTACGAGCAGTACTTC.

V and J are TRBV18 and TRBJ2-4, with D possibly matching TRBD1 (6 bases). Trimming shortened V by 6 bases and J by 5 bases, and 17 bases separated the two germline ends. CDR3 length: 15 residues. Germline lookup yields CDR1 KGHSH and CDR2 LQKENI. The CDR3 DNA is TGTGCCAGCTCGGGCCAGGCCAGGGGTCAAAACATTCAGTACTTC. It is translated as CASSGQARGQNIQYF.

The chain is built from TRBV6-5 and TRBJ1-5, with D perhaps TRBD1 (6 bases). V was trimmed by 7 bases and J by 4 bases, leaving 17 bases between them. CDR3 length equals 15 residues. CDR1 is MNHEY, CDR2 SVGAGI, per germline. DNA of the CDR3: TGTGCCAGCACCTACCAGACAGGAAAGAATCAGCCCCAGCATTTT. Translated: CASTYQTGKNQPQHF.

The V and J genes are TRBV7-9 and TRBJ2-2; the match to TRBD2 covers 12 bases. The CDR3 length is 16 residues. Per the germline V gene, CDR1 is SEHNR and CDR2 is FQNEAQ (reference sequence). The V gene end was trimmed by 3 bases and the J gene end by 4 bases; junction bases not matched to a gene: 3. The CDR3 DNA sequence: TGTGCCAGCAGCTTCGTGACTAGCGGGGGCACCGGGGAGCTGTTTTTT. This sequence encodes CASSFVTSGGTGELFF.